Described below is a single T cell receptor beta chain sequence and its context. Its target is not known. Vbeta (60) and Jbeta (13) primers were used in the PCR. Clones were sequenced by immunoSEQ multiplex PCR, and TCRdb holds only the in-frame ones, with some missing. The table shows around 64,000 clones, with 70% to 75% occurring only once. The sample belongs to a study of cytomegalovirus exposure and HLA in healthy donors. Findings and limits, study-wide: In a later analysis, more than 15,000 TCR beta sequences were associated with HLA alleles at 0.05 false discovery rate. About 87% or about 30% of the time was how often most TCR beta V segments were productive, according to an earlier analysis.

The ends lost 4 bases at V and 3 bases at J; junction bases unmatched: 4. The germline gives CDR1 SGHRS, CDR2 YFSETQ. The CDR3 totals 15 residues. V and J are TRBV5-1 and TRBJ1-2; 12 bases match TRBD1. Material for sequencing was PBMCs. This receptor was identified in a woman aged 30 to 39 in good health and CMV-seropositive. The CDR3 nucleotides are TGCGCCAGCAGCCCCGGGACAGGGGGCGACTATGGCTACACCTTC. This translates into CASSPGTGGDYGYTF.